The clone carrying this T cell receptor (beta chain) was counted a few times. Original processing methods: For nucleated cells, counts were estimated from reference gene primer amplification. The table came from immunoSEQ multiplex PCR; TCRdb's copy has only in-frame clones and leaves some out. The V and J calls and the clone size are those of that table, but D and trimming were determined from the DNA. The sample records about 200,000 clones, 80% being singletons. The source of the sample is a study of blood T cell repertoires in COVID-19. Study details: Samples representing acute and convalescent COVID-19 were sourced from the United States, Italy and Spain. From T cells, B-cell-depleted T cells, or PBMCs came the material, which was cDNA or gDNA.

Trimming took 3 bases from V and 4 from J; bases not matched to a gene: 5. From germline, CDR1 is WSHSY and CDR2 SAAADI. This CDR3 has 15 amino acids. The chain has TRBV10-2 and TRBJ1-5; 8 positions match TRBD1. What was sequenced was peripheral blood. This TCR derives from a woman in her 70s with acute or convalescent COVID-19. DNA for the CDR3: TGCGCCAGCAGTGATGGTGGACAGGGTAATCAGCCCCAGCATTTT. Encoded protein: CASSDGGQGNQPQHF.